Detailed here is one T cell receptor beta chain. The specificity of this receptor is unknown. The sample holds no much larger clone one base away, and base qualities are not on file. TCRbeta CDR3 sequencing was performed on sorted unstimulated T cells and on proliferating T cells recovered from mixed lymphocyte reactions. Fresh whole blood from roughly ten HLA-typed healthy donors was used to isolate PBMCs. Unstimulated CD4+ non-regulatory T cells were FACS-sorted to map the origin of alloreactive clones. These data belong to a study of siplizumab effects on memory and regulatory T cells (dated by TCRdb to about 2019). As for the study more broadly: The effect of the anti-CD2 antibody siplizumab on alloreactive T-cell subsets was examined in allogeneic mixed lymphocyte reactions constructed from human PBMCs. Study-level results and caveats: Because sequences at frequencies below about 10^-5 were poorly captured, only a minor fraction of alloreactive clones could be mapped back to unstimulated subsets. Unstimulated naive T cells appeared more diverse than memory T cells, and naive cells seemed to contribute substantially to the alloresponse. Whether proliferating Tregs from siplizumab cultures were suppressive was not functionally confirmed. Roughly 75-97% of proliferating CD4+ or CD8+ clones could not be assigned a naive or memory phenotype. Siplizumab significantly reduced the cumulative frequency of alloreactive sequences traceable to unstimulated CD4+ memory T cells. In reactions with siplizumab, an average of roughly 70% of mappable alloreactive CD4+ clones were Treg-derived, compared with 25% to 30% in control reactions.

Library generation was performed with the immunoSEQ multiplex PCR assay. The deep sequencing platform assayed roughly 10^5 TCR templates per sample. Genomic DNA extracted from sorted T cells was used for TCRbeta CDR3 sequencing. The published analysis was carried out like this. The R programming language was used for clonal analysis of the TCRbeta CDR3 data. Alloreactive CD4+ and CD8+ clones were identified by comparing unstimulated samples to CFSE-low samples taken after the reaction. Regulatory or non-regulatory origin of alloreactive CD4+ clones was assigned by matching sequences to the sorted unstimulated Treg and non-Treg repertoires. TCRdb re-hosts the immuneACCESS table, in-frame sequences only. Its copies lack some clones; in the studies checked, an unresolved V gene accounts for under half of them, and the cause for the rest is not known. V and J calls and clone size are those listed in that table; D and trimming were worked out from the DNA. This sample holds under 110,000 clones; around 90% were observed only once. The ten largest clones represent around 12% of the sample.

From the cysteine through the phenylalanine, the CDR3 covers 13 amino acids. The kept DNA is CDR3 alone, 39 bases in frame from the first base. V is shortened by 3 bases, J by 5 bases, and the region joining them spans 9 bases. Based on the germline V gene, the CDR1 and CDR2 sequences are SGHTS and YDEGEE. The sequencing sample was made of non-Treg CD4+ T cells sorted from blood. Taken with the paper, the label for cell subset or site translates to: FACS-sorted unstimulated CD4+ non-regulatory T cells. Rearrangement joined TRBV5-8 to TRBJ1-5, with TRBD1 tentatively as D gene (5 bases match). This receptor was taken from a human donor in good health. The DNA sequence reads TGTGCCAGCAGCTCTTGGGGGGATCAGCCCCAGCATTTT. This is translated as CASSSWGDQPQHF.